This passage covers 32 T cell receptor beta chains from one sample sequenced in a study of T cell responses to AZD1222 COVID-19 vaccine. Only in-frame clones appear in the TCRdb table, and some are missing; sequencing was by immunoSEQ multiplex PCR. The sample lists 140,000 to 150,000 clones; roughly 90% were seen once. Source: peripheral blood, taken 28 days after the second AZD1222 dose. The receptors were gathered from an adult who received the AZD1222 COVID-19 vaccine.

The rearrangement joins TRBV7-7 to TRBJ2-1, with 10 positions matching TRBD2. Trimming at V came to 4 bases and at J to 4 bases, leaving 4 bases not matched to a gene. Germline CDR1 reads SSHAT; CDR2 reads FNYEAQ (reference sequence). CDR3 size: 15 residues. This CDR3 reads CASSSGTSVYNEQFF. The CDR3 bases are TGTGCCAGCAGCTCCGGGACTAGCGTTTACAATGAGCAGTTCTTC.

The chain employs TRBV2 and TRBJ1-2, with 7 nucleotides matching TRBD1. The CDR3 is 14 amino acids. Germline V lookup: CDR1 SNHLY, CDR2 FYNNEI. V lost 10 bases to trimming and J lost 4 bases; unmatched junction nucleotides: 12. CDR3 region: CAIQGGEILYGYTF. DNA for the CDR3: TGTGCCATCCAGGGGGGGGAGATTCTCTATGGCTACACCTTC.

The gene calls are TRBV4-3 and TRBJ2-2, with D perhaps matching TRBD1 (6 bases). Germline V gives CDR1 LGHNA, CDR2 YSLEER. The CDR3 has 14 amino acids. Trimming shortened V by 0 bases and J by 8 bases, and 10 bases separated the two germline ends. The CDR3 loop is CASSQDGGGGELFF. CDR3 bases: TGCGCCAGCAGCCAAGATGGGGGCGGGGGGGAGCTGTTTTTT.

The V and J genes are TRBV7-9 and TRBJ2-2, with TRBD2 identical over 11 bases. The germline V gene has CDR1 SEHNR and CDR2 FQNEAQ (reference sequence). V gave up 4 bases and J gave up 5 bases; unmatched junction bases: 6. There are 16 residues in the CDR3. The CDR3 here is CASSSSLAGVTGELFF. In DNA, the CDR3 is TGTGCCAGCAGCTCCTCACTAGCGGGAGTTACCGGGGAGCTGTTTTTT.

This rearrangement joins TRBV7-2 to TRBJ1-2; D is unresolved. The CDR3 contains 12 residues. Germline V gene sequence: CDR1 SGHTA, CDR2 FQGNSA. The germline V and J ends were trimmed by 1 base and 10 bases, with 10 bases remaining between them. CDR3 in amino acids: CASSLVIDDYTF. The CDR3 region has the DNA TGTGCCAGCAGCTTAGTTATTGACGACTACACCTTC.

The chain couples TRBV7-7 to TRBJ2-1; D unresolved. The CDR3 totals 15 residues. Trimming took off 1 base at V and 10 bases at J, with 17 bases between the two ends. Per the germline V gene, CDR1 is SSHAT and CDR2 is FNYEAQ (reference sequence). CDR3 in DNA: TGTGCCAGCAGCTTAGGCGCAGGAGAGGTGGGGGAGCAGTTCTTC. Protein product: CASSLGAGEVGEQFF. Based on the CDR3 plus reference TRBV7-7 and TRBJ2-1, the full variable domain is GAGVSQSPRYKVTKRGQDVTLRCDPISSHATLYWYQQALGQGPEFLTYFNYEAQPDKSGLPSDRFSAERPEGSISTLTIQRTEQRDSAMYRCASSLGAGEVGEQFFGPGTRLTVL.

This clone was recorded once. This rearrangement joins TRBV12-3 or TRBV12-4 to TRBJ1-6; tentatively, D is TRBD1 (5 bases). Trimming cost V 3 bases and J 10 bases, with 10 bases left between them. The CDR3 has 13 amino acids. The CDR3 spells CASSLASGSPLHF. The CDR3 DNA is TGTGCCAGCAGTTTGGCCTCAGGGTCACCCCTCCACTTT.

J is TRBJ1-1 and V is TRBV6-2 or TRBV6-3, with a tentative D call TRBD1 (6 bases). There are 15 residues in the CDR3. Germline CDR1 MNHEY, CDR2 SVGEGT. V shed 5 bases and J shed 4 bases, with 17 bases lying between them. CDR3 in amino acids: CASSRLGGAGTEAFF. The DNA of the CDR3 is TGTGCCAGCAGTAGACTTGGGGGCGCAGGCACTGAAGCTTTCTTT.

The CDR3, as DNA: TGCGCCAGCAGCTTGGCCGGGACAGCGTACGGAAACACCATATATTTT. Protein: CASSLAGTAYGNTIYF. The rearrangement uses TRBV5-1 and TRBJ1-3, with 7 bases identical to TRBD1. The CDR3 covers 16 residues. In germline, CDR1 is SGHRS, CDR2 YFSETQ. Losses at the gene ends were 0 bases for V and 4 bases for J; bases not matched to a gene: 7.

The chain employs TRBV14 and TRBJ1-1; TRBD1 is a possible D gene (6 bases). Germline-derived CDR1 and CDR2 are SGHDN and FVKESK. V lost 3 bases, J lost 1 base, and 12 bases lay in between. The CDR3 loop spans 15 amino acids. CDR3 nucleotide sequence: TGTGCCAGCAGCCAGTGGACAGCCAGGAACACTGAAGCTTTCTTT. Its protein product is CASSQWTARNTEAFF.

The chain uses TRBV5-4 and TRBJ2-5; 13 positions agree with TRBD2. The CDR3 is 15 amino acids. V trimming: 4 bases; J trimming: 3 bases; junction bases outside the gene matches: 3. CDR1 and CDR2 (germline): SGHNT, YYREEE (reference sequence). This chain's CDR3 is CASSLGLAGEETQYF. The CDR3 DNA reads TGTGCCAGCAGCCTCGGACTAGCGGGAGAAGAGACCCAGTACTTC. Combining the CDR3 with reference TRBV5-4 and TRBJ2-5 gives the whole variable domain ETGVTQSPTHLIKTRGQQVTLRCSSQSGHNTVSWYQQALGQGPQFIFQYYREEENGRGNFPPRFSGLQFPNYSSELNVNALELDDSALYLCASSLGLAGEETQYFGPGTRLLVL.

The rearrangement joins TRBV7-2 to TRBJ2-1; TRBD1 matches 7 bases. The V gene end was trimmed by 3 bases and the J gene end by 7 bases; junction bases not matched to a gene: 9. The CDR3 runs to 15 residues. The germline V gene encodes CDR1 SGHTA and CDR2 FQGNSA. CDR3 DNA: TGTGCCAGCAGCTTTAGACAGGGATTAGTAAATGAGCAGTTCTTC. Amino acid sequence: CASSFRQGLVNEQFF.

The J gene is TRBJ1-1, the V gene TRBV4-3, with no clear D. V gave up 0 bases and J gave up 4 bases, with 9 bases separating them. CDR1 LGHNA and CDR2 YSLEER come from the germline V gene. The CDR3 is 14 amino acids. Written as DNA, the CDR3 is TGCGCCAGCAGCCAAGATCAAGGGCCCACTGAAGCTTTCTTT. It specifies CASSQDQGPTEAFF.

V and J are TRBV29-1 and TRBJ1-1; D unresolved. Trimming removed 7 bases from V and 1 base from J, with 4 bases in between. This CDR3 has 10 amino acids. Per germline, CDR1 SQVTM and CDR2 ANQGSEA. The CDR3 loop reads CSGENTEAFF. CDR3 DNA: TGCAGCGGTGAGAACACTGAAGCTTTCTTT.

The chain carries TRBV28 and TRBJ2-5; 7 bases match TRBD1. This CDR3 contains 13 residues. Looked up from germline, CDR1 is MDHEN and CDR2 is SYDVKM. V trimming: 5 bases; J trimming: 6 bases; junction bases outside the gene matches: 6. The CDR3 nucleotides read TGTGCCAGCAGTCCAGGGACAGTGCAGACCCAGTACTTC. It yields the protein CASSPGTVQTQYF.

This rearrangement joins TRBV5-4 to TRBJ2-5; no clear D. The germline V and J ends were trimmed by 2 bases and 2 bases, with 10 bases remaining between them. Germline V gene sequence: CDR1 SGHNT, CDR2 YYREEE (reference sequence). CDR3 length: 14 residues. Here the CDR3 reads CASSLPGPQETQYF. The CDR3 DNA is TGTGCCAGCAGCTTACCCGGGCCACAAGAGACCCAGTACTTC.

The rearrangement uses TRBV7-3 and TRBJ1-3, with a tentative D call TRBD1 (5 bases). The CDR3 is 21 amino acids. The V end was cut by 1 base, the J end by 2 bases, with 27 bases between. Per the germline V gene, CDR1 is SGHTA and CDR2 is FQGTGA. The CDR3 sequence is CASSLNYRRARDASPGNTIYF. In DNA form, the CDR3 reads TGTGCCAGCAGCTTAAATTACCGTCGCGCAAGGGACGCGAGTCCTGGAAACACCATATATTTT.

This chain joins TRBV5-1 and TRBJ2-5; D is uncertain. The germline V gene encodes CDR1 SGHRS and CDR2 YFSETQ. The V end was cut by 2 bases, the J end by 3 bases, with 8 bases between. CDR3 size: 13 residues. The CDR3 DNA reads TGCGCCAGCAGCTTTAGCCCCGAAGAGACCCAGTACTTC. Its translation: CASSFSPEETQYF.

The CDR3 coding sequence is TGTGCCAGCTCACAAAGACAGACGGGTGCGGGGAACACTGAAGCTTTCTTT. Amino acids: CASSQRQTGAGNTEAFF. The chain has TRBV18 and TRBJ1-1; D is perhaps TRBD1 (5 bases). The CDR3 is made up of 17 amino acids. The V gene lost 4 bases and the J gene lost 1 base, with 19 bases spanning the gap. Germline-derived CDR1 and CDR2 are KGHSH and LQKENI.

This chain links TRBV28 with TRBJ1-5; D remains unclear. From germline, CDR1 is MDHEN and CDR2 SYDVKM. There are 16 residues in the CDR3. Trimming cost V 6 bases and J 3 bases, with 18 bases left between them. The CDR3 DNA reads TGTGCCAGCAGAGACGGGCAGGCAAAGCTCAATCAGCCCCAGCATTTT. Translating gives CASRDGQAKLNQPQHF.

The count of this clone is one. The CDR3 nucleotides are TGTGCCGTCCGACAGGGGGGAATAAATGAGCAGTTCTTC. Translated, it gives CAVRQGGINEQFF. The chain employs TRBV27 and TRBJ2-1, with 9 bases identical to TRBD1. J was trimmed by 7 bases and V by 11 bases; bases with no gene match: 9. Germline V gives CDR1 MNHEY, CDR2 SMNVEV (reference sequence). The CDR3 extends over 13 amino acids.

This chain links TRBV6-2 or TRBV6-3 with TRBJ2-1; TRBD2 matches at 11 bases. Germline V CDR1 and CDR2: MNHEY, SVGEGT. Trimming took 7 bases from V and 9 from J; bases not matched to a gene: 11. The CDR3 covers 15 residues. CDR3 bases: TGTGCCAGCACCCCCTTAGCGGGGGGGTCGGTTGAGCAGTTCTTC. It encodes CASTPLAGGSVEQFF.

The chain joins TRBV4-3 to TRBJ1-2; D is uncertain. CDR1 is LGHNA and CDR2 is YSLEER in the germline V gene. The CDR3 has 14 residues. Trimming took off 0 bases at V and 7 bases at J, with 12 bases between the two ends. This CDR3 reads CASSQDLGHSGYTF. The CDR3 DNA sequence: TGCGCCAGCAGCCAAGACTTAGGGCACAGTGGCTACACCTTC.

This rearrangement joins TRBV7-2 to TRBJ1-2; the D gene is possibly TRBD1 (5 bases). Germline assignment: CDR1 SGHTA and CDR2 FQGNSA. The V end was cut by 5 bases, the J end by 5 bases, with 18 bases between. The CDR3 is made up of 15 amino acids. The CDR3 nucleotides read TGTGCCAGCAGCGTGGACGCAGGGAGAGGTTATGGCTACACCTTC. Protein: CASSVDAGRGYGYTF. The full variable domain, in which reference TRBV7-2 and TRBJ1-2 provide the parts outside the CDR3, is GAGVSQSPSNKVTEKGKDVELRCDPISGHTALYWYRQSLGQGLEFLIYFQGNSAPDKSGLPSDRFSAERTGGSVSTLTIQRTQQEDSAVYLCASSVDAGRGYGYTFGSGTRLTVV.

This rearrangement joins TRBV20-1 to TRBJ2-5; no clear D gene. The V gene's germline CDR1 is DFQATT and CDR2 SNEGSKA (reference sequence). The CDR3 loop spans 12 amino acids. V gave up 3 bases and J gave up 0 bases, with 5 bases separating them. The CDR3 loop is CSASFDQETQYF. CDR3 sequence (DNA): TGCAGTGCTAGTTTCGACCAAGAGACCCAGTACTTC.

J is TRBJ2-7 and V is TRBV5-1; D possibly corresponds to TRBD2 (6 bases). The CDR3 loop spans 15 amino acids. Trimming pared 2 bases from V and 4 bases from J, leaving 16 bases between. Germline-derived CDR1 and CDR2 are SGHRS and YFSETQ. This chain's CDR3 is CASSFGGTPGYEQYF. Written as DNA, the CDR3 is TGCGCCAGCAGCTTTGGCGGGACCCCTGGGTACGAGCAGTACTTC.

V is TRBV6-6 and J is TRBJ1-4, with D possibly matching TRBD1 (6 bases). This CDR3 has 15 residues. V gave up 5 bases and J gave up 8 bases, with 18 bases separating them. Germline V gene sequence: CDR1 MNHNY, CDR2 SVGAGI (reference sequence). DNA for the CDR3: TGTGCCAGCAGTCCAAAGTGGGGGGGCGACGAAAAACTGTTTTTT. Its protein is CASSPKWGGDEKLFF.

In DNA, the CDR3 is TGTGCCAGCAGTTTTGTAGAGACCCAGTACTTC. It is translated as CASSFVETQYF. The chain combines TRBV12-3 or TRBV12-4 with TRBJ2-5; D unclear. This CDR3 has 11 residues. Trimming pared 3 bases from V and 4 bases from J, leaving 3 bases between.

This chain connects TRBV21-1 to TRBJ1-5; TRBD1, the table's D call, was not compared with the DNA. TRBV21-1 is a recognized pseudogene. CDR3 length: 15 amino acids. The CDR3 reads CARPGCRESNQPQHF. In DNA form, the CDR3 reads TGTGCCCGACCCGGGTGCAGGGAAAGCAATCAGCCCCAGCATTTT.

This clone showed up just once. The V and J genes are TRBV5-4 and TRBJ2-7; TRBD2 agrees at 10 bases. Losses at the gene ends were 4 bases for V and 0 bases for J; bases not matched to a gene: 13. This CDR3 is 18 amino acids long. Germline-derived CDR1 and CDR2 are SGHNT and YYREEE (reference sequence). In DNA, the CDR3 is TGTGCCAGCAGCCTGGAGGCTAGCGGGGGCCCTAGCTCCTACGAGCAGTACTTC. Translation: CASSLEASGGPSSYEQYF.

The CDR3 reads CASSLILAADEQFF. For the CDR3, the DNA is TGCGCCAGCAGCCTAATCCTGGCAGCAGATGAGCAGTTCTTC. J is TRBJ2-1 and V is TRBV4-1; D unresolved. The CDR3 runs 14 residues. Germline V gives CDR1 MGHRA, CDR2 YSYEKL. V was shortened by 4 bases and J by 8 bases, with 15 bases between the two germline ends.

The rearrangement links TRBV7-2 to TRBJ2-7; 8 bases are a match to TRBD2. The CDR3 extends over 15 amino acids. The junction had 9 bases not matched to a gene; V was cut back by 5 bases and J by 3 bases. Germline V gene lookup returns CDR1 SGHTA and CDR2 FQGNSA. DNA for the CDR3: TGTGCCAGCAGCCAAGCCGGGACTAGTTTCTACGAGCAGTACTTC. This gives the protein CASSQAGTSFYEQYF.